This entry is about one T cell receptor (beta chain). Its antigen is undetermined. The study separated CD4+ cells into CD45RA+ naive and CD45RA-negative memory subsets. This sample is part of a study of shared clonotypes between healthy human individuals. Study summary: Plates per donor: three CD4 naive, three CD4 memory, two CD8 naive, one CD8 memory.

Only in-frame clones appear in the TCRdb table, and some are missing; sequencing was by immunoSEQ multiplex PCR. The sample lists 2.5 million or so clones; more than 90% were seen once. V was cut by 3 bases and J by 2 bases, with 5 bases left in between. This CDR3 comprises 12 residues. Per germline, CDR1 SGHNT and CDR2 YYREEE (reference sequence). General study points: Relative to memory subsets, naive subsets generally showed larger estimated richness.

The sequencing input was naive CD4+ T cells sorted from blood. Subset specified: CD45RA+ positively selected. This TCR came from a man aged 18-30 years in good health. The chain joins TRBV5-4 to TRBJ2-5; no clear D gene. The CDR3 is CASSWPQETQYF. The CDR3 DNA reads as TGTGCCAGCAGCTGGCCACAAGAGACCCAGTACTTC.